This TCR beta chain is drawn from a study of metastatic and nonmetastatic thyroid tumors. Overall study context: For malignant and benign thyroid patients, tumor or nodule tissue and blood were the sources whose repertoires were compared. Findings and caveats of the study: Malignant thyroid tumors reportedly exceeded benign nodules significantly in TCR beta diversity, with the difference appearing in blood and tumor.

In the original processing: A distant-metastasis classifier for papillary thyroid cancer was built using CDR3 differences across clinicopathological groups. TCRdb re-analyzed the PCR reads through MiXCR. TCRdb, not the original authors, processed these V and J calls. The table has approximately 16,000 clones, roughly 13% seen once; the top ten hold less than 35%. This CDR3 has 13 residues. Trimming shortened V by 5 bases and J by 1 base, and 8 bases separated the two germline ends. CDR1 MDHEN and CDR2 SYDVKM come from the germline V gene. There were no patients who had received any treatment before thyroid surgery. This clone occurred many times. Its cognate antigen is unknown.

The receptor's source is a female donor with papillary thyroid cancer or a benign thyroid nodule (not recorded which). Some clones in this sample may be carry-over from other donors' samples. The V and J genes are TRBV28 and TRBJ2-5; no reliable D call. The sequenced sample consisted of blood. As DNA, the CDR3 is TGTGCCAGCAGTACACAAGTCCAAGAGACCCAGTACTTC. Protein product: CASSTQVQETQYF.